This is a list of T cell receptor beta chains from one sample in a study of T cell responses to AZD1222 COVID-19 vaccine. Here immunoSEQ multiplex PCR was the method, and the copy in TCRdb shows in-frame clones only, minus some. The sample consists of 95,000 to 100,000 clones, about 88% of them appearing once. This specimen consisted of peripheral blood, obtained on day 0 of AZD1222 vaccination. These receptors were obtained from an adult in good health. CDR3s include the opening cysteine and the closing phenylalanine or tryptophan. The order of the fields is D gene, clone size, V gene, J gene, CDR3 protein, CDR3 DNA. The D gene is left open where the match is weak. Where a row states a size, it is once, few, many or the class of an expanded clone; other rows omit it.

-	-	TRBV27	TRBJ1-6	CASSLLASPLHF	TGTGCCAGCAGTTTATTAGCCTCACCCCTCCACTTT
-	-	TRBV19	TRBJ2-2	CASSRSGATGELFF	TGTGCCAGTAGTCGGTCGGGGGCCACCGGGGAGCTGTTTTTT
-	once	TRBV19	TRBJ1-1	CASSPGLNTEAFF	TGTGCCAGTTCCCCGGGGTTGAACACTGAAGCTTTCTTT
-	-	TRBV3-1/TRBV3-2	TRBJ2-7	CASSQTASVDEQYF	TGTGCCAGCAGCCAGACAGCGTCTGTTGATGAGCAGTACTTC
-	-	TRBV18	TRBJ1-1	CASSPTQNTEAFF	TGTGCCAGCTCACCGACCCAGAACACTGAAGCTTTCTTT
-	-	TRBV10-3	TRBJ1-5	CAISESGQVSNQAQHF	TGTGCCATCAGTGAGTCAGGACAAGTTTCGAATCAGGCCCAGCATTTT
TRBD1	few	TRBV7-9	TRBJ1-2	CASSPRRDSYGYTF	TGTGCCAGCAGCCCTCGCCGGGACAGCTATGGCTACACCTTC
-	-	TRBV24-1	TRBJ1-5	CATSEGGNNQPQHF	TGTGCCACCAGTGAAGGGGGTAACAATCAGCCCCAGCATTTT
-	-	TRBV4-1	TRBJ1-1	CASSPHTVLNTEAFF	TGCGCCAGCAGCCCACATACTGTATTAAACACTGAAGCTTTCTTT
-	-	TRBV5-1	TRBJ2-1	CASSLTYSGAYNEQFF	TGCGCCAGCAGCTTGACCTACTCCGGGGCCTACAATGAGCAGTTCTTC
TRBD2	-	TRBV5-1	TRBJ2-1	CASSLGTSGINEQFF	TGCGCCAGCAGCTTGGGGACTAGCGGGATCAATGAGCAGTTCTTC
-	-	TRBV30	TRBJ2-1	CAWRTQFGTSRGNEQFF	TGTGCCTGGAGGACGCAATTTGGGACTTCCCGGGGGAATGAGCAGTTCTTC
-	-	TRBV5-8	TRBJ1-5	CASSLGRDQPQHF	TGTGCCAGCAGCCTCGGAAGGGATCAGCCCCAGCATTTT
-	-	TRBV5-1	TRBJ1-1	CASSSGLGGGGTEAFF	TGCGCCAGCAGCTCGGGCCTTGGTGGGGGAGGGACTGAAGCTTTCTTT
-	-	TRBV30	TRBJ2-7	CAWSVLKGAYEQYF	TGTGCCTGGAGTGTACTTAAGGGGGCCTACGAGCAGTACTTC
-	-	TRBV12-3/TRBV12-4	TRBJ2-1	CATRVAGEQFF	TGTGCCACCAGGGTGGCGGGGGAGCAGTTCTTC
TRBD2	once	TRBV13	TRBJ2-5	CASSSRTSGFQETQYF	TGTGCCAGCAGCTCAAGGACTAGCGGGTTCCAAGAGACCCAGTACTTC
TRBD2	-	TRBV13	TRBJ2-3	CASSTSSGRYSDTQYF	TGTGCCAGCAGCACATCTAGCGGGAGATATTCAGATACGCAGTATTTT
-	once	TRBV27	TRBJ1-1	CASQEGPNYAGFF	TGTGCCAGCCAAGAAGGACCCAACTACGCGGGTTTCTTT
-	-	TRBV7-2	TRBJ2-7	CASSLPLVVYEQYF	TGTGCCAGCAGCTTGCCCCTAGTAGTCTACGAGCAGTACTTC
-	-	TRBV5-1	TRBJ1-5	CASSLEQNQPQHF	TGCGCCAGCAGCTTGGAGCAGAATCAGCCCCAGCATTTT
-	-	TRBV12-1	TRBJ2-1	CASSFAIWTRRNYNEQFF	TGTGCCAGCAGCTTTGCCATCTGGACTAGACGAAACTACAATGAGCAGTTCTTC
-	-	TRBV6-1	TRBJ2-7	CASTEPGLPPYEQYF	TGTGCCAGCACTGAACCGGGACTCCCTCCTTACGAGCAGTACTTC
-	-	TRBV19	TRBJ1-5	CASSIDPQENQPQHF	TGTGCCAGTAGTATAGATCCTCAGGAAAATCAGCCCCAGCATTTT
-	-	TRBV11-3	TRBJ2-1	CASGRHNEQFF	TGTGCCTCGGGCAGACACAATGAGCAGTTCTTC
TRBD1	-	TRBV28	TRBJ2-1	CASRVTGNFAEQFF	TGTGCCAGCAGAGTGACAGGGAATTTTGCGGAGCAGTTCTTC
TRBD2	-	TRBV19	TRBJ2-1	CASSSVGTSGNEQFF	TGTGCCAGTAGTAGCGTTGGGACTAGCGGAAATGAGCAGTTCTTC
-	-	TRBV12-3/TRBV12-4	TRBJ1-2	CASSGTPTAYTF	TGTGCCAGCAGCGGGACCCCTACGGCCTACACCTTC